This record looks at one TCR beta chain sequence and its context. The antigen remains unidentified. One end of the junction varies from germline; a read error may be responsible. This CDR3 has 14 amino acids. Germline V lookup: CDR1 MNHNS, CDR2 SASEGT. TCRdb analysed the RT-PCR reads with MiXCR anew, one entry per CDR3 protein. The data contain about 520,000 distinct CDR3 sequences, 25% of them singletons. The source of the sample is a study of response to subunit inactivated influenza vaccine. General study points: Each seasonal influenza vaccination, the authors suggested, recruits few new T cells.

This specimen consisted of CD4+ T cells sorted from PBMCs, obtained 4 to 6 days after vaccination. The chain uses TRBV6-1 and TRBJ1-1; TRBD1 is a possible D gene (5 bases). This clonotype was sampled from a middle-aged man who received an inactivated influenza vaccine. As DNA, the CDR3 is TGTGACAGCAGTCCCACGACAGTGAACACTGAAGCTTTCTTT. It encodes CDSSPTTVNTEAFF.